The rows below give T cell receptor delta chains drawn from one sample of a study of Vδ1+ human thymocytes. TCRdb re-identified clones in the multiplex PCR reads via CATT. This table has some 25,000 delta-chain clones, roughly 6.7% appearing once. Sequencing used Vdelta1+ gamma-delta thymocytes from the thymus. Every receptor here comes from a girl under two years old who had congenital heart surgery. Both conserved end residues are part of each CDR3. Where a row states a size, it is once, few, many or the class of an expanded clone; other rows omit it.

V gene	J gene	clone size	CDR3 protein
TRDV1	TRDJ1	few	CALGEIVSLLYTDKLIF
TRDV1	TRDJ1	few	CALGELRPSYGLGSKGVADKLIF
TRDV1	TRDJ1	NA	CALGELGKLGDSYTDKLIF
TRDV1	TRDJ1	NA	CALGELGGSADKLIF
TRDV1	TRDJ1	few	CALGEPKNLFSSSGGYTDKLIF
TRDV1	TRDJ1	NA	CALLGPSYMVYWGLEGLIF
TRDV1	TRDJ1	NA	CALGELRVGHPYSLGDTDKLIF
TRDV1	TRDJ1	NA	CALGEDPHWGIGADKLIF
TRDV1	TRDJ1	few	CALGERYTSSDKLIF
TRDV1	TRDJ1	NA	CALGEGDPTDKLIF
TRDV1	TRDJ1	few	CALGPPIMAQVSYTDKLIF
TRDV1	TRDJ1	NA	CALGEGPTLNWGLQRGYTDKLIF
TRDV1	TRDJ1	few	CALGELVGIGLGGNTGGLNTDKLIF
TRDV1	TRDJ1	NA	CALGVRGKQVLIF
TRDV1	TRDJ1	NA	CALGELNSGYSGSYTDKLIF
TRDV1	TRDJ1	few	CALGEESYNDWGNDKLIF
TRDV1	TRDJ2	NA	CALGELGSSTAQLFF
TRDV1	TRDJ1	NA	CALGERKVPDKLIF
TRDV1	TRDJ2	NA	CALGPRTVFPTQTAQLFF
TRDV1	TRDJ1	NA	CALGELRKSMDWGILGKLIF
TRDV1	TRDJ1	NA	CALGESLNFFHQTRHTDKLIF
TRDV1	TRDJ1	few	CALGAQLGSYDSWTGWASTDKLIF
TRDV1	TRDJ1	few	CALGELRTGGWFGDKLIF
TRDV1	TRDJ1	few	CALGETNKAGDLHTDKLIF
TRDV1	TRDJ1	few	CALGSWGGLLGDIYTDKLIF
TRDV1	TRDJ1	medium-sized	CALGEGRDTDKLIF
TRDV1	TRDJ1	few	CALGENPSYWGILGYTDKLIF
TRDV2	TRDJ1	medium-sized	CASVDQGPGGTDKLIF
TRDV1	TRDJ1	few	CALEYGGYPLAKLIF
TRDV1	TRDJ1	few	CALGVLGDTRELIF
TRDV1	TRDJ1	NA	CALGELNVRHYTDKLIF
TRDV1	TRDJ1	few	CALGDSPPARSLGGSKTVDKLIF
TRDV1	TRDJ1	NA	CALGERPALGDEGKLIF
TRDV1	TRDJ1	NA	CALGEPYLPTEGTYTDKLIF
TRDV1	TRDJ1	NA	CALGEWWPTTPGDPSNTDKLIF
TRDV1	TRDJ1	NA	CALGEPVVAFSGWGIRGLIF